The sequence of this T cell receptor beta chain was determined in a study of beta chain features in type 1 diabetes. The overall study: On cell yields, gender and age, patients and healthy donors were similar.

Study conclusions and caveats: Among patients, naive, central memory and Treg TCRB repertoires appeared more similar than among healthy donors.

Concerning this clone: Its specificity is not known.

Expressed TCRB transcripts got sequenced, as all isolated RNA was reverse transcribed. Sequenced naive, central memory and regulatory T cell samples produced an average of roughly 3.9 million reads. Sequencing was performed with immunoSEQ multiplex PCR; in TCRdb, only in-frame clones are kept and a portion is missing. The table has about 160,000 clones, just over 9% seen once; the top ten hold 2% to 3%. The trim removed 1 base at V and 2 bases at J, leaving 5 bases unmatched. The CDR3 totals 14 residues. Germline V gives CDR1 GTSNPN, CDR2 SVGIG (reference sequence). V gene TRBV30 combines with J gene TRBJ2-7; TRBD1 aligns across 7 bases. This sequence was found in a woman in her late teens or twenties in good health. Sequencing was done on a sample of central memory CD4+ T cells from blood. In DNA form, the CDR3 reads TGTGCCTGGAGTGGGGACAGTTTCACCTACGAGCAGTACTTC. Residues: CAWSGDSFTYEQYF.